This TCR beta chain was captured in a study of shared clonotypes between healthy human individuals. Study results and limitations: Several donors had roughly 5% of their naive CD4 clonotypes in common. What rarefaction showed was incomplete sorted-subset sequencing despite large depth.

The V gene end was trimmed by 0 bases and the J gene end by 2 bases; junction bases not matched to a gene: 6. This CDR3 has 19 residues. Germline lookup yields CDR1 SEHNR and CDR2 FQNEAQ (reference sequence). For this clone: What it binds is unknown.

TCRdb's copy holds only in-frame clones and misses some; the assay was immunoSEQ multiplex PCR. This sample has 1.5 million to 2.5 million clones, with about 95% found just once. Naive CD8 isolation took CD45RO-negative cells positively selected for CCR7 and excluded terminally differentiated effector memory CD45RA+ cells. The sequencing sample was made of naive CD8+ T cells sorted from blood. This chain joins TRBV7-9 and TRBJ2-1; 14 nucleotides match TRBD2. This receptor was taken from a man between 18 and 29 years old in good health. CDR3 nucleotide sequence: TGTGCCAGCAGCTTAGCGCTCGGACTAGCGGGGGGCCCCTACAATGAGCAGTTCTTC. This gives the protein CASSLALGLAGGPYNEQFF.